This T cell receptor beta chain was documented in a study of blood T cell repertoires in COVID-19. Study summary: Nucleic acid was either cDNA or gDNA, and it came from T cells, B-cell-depleted T cells, or PBMCs.

Using immunoSEQ multiplex PCR, the repertoire was profiled, and TCRdb retains in-frame clones only, with some absent. Among under 250,000 clones listed, 80% to 90% were seen once. The ends lost 7 bases at V and 3 bases at J; junction bases unmatched: 8. Germline V gene sequence: CDR1 SQVTM, CDR2 ANQGSEA. CDR3 length: 13 amino acids. The chain recombines TRBV29-1 with TRBJ2-7; 8 bases map to TRBD1. The sequence came from a woman aged 60-70 years who had recovered from COVID-19. Sequencing was carried out using peripheral blood. The CDR3 bases are TGCAGCGCAACGCACACAGGGGGCTACGAGCAGTACTTC. Protein: CSATHTGGYEQYF.